The 27 T cell receptor beta chains presented below share a single source sample, sequenced in a study of cytomegalovirus exposure and HLA in healthy donors. It was with 60 Vbeta and 13 Jbeta primers that the PCR ran. The table came from immunoSEQ multiplex PCR; TCRdb's copy has only in-frame clones and leaves some out. Of tens of thousands of clones listed, approximately 72% are singletons. Sequenced input: PBMCs. The receptors were gathered from a woman between 35 and 50 years old in good health and CMV-seronegative.

This chain joins TRBV7-9 and TRBJ1-1; a possible D gene is TRBD1 (5 bases). CDR3 size: 14 residues. Germline CDR1 reads SEHNR; CDR2 reads FQNEAQ (reference sequence). V lost 6 bases to trimming and J lost 1 base, with 12 bases between them. The DNA for the CDR3 is TGTGCCAGCAGACTAACAGGCCGGAACACTGAAGCTTTCTTT. Amino acid sequence: CASRLTGRNTEAFF. Drawing the rest from reference TRBV7-9 and TRBJ1-1, the complete variable domain is DTGVSQNPRHKITKRGQNVTFRCDPISEHNRLYWYRQTLGQGPEFLTYFQNEAQLEKSRLLSDRFSAERPKGSFSTLEIQRTEQGDSAMYLCASRLTGRNTEAFFGQGTRLTVV.

V usage is TRBV27 and J usage is TRBJ1-2; D remains unclear. The germline CDR1 and CDR2 sequences are MNHEY and SMNVEV (reference sequence). CDR3 length equals 15 residues. The germline V and J ends were trimmed by 4 bases and 1 base, with 13 bases remaining between them. The CDR3 DNA sequence: TGTGCCAGCAGTTCATGGGCCTCCTTTAACTATGGCTACACCTTC. Translated, it gives CASSSWASFNYGYTF.

There are many counts of this clone. The chain is built from TRBV5-1 and TRBJ2-1; D gene uncertain. The CDR3 contains 16 residues. V lost 2 bases and J 6 bases, leaving 18 bases between the germline ends. Germline V lookup: CDR1 SGHRS, CDR2 YFSETQ. The CDR3 coding sequence is TGCGCCAGCAGCTTCCCCCAGGCCTTTTCGAGCAATGAGCAGTTCTTC. It yields the protein CASSFPQAFSSNEQFF.

The chain employs TRBV4-2 and TRBJ2-2; D not certain. Germline CDR1 LGHNA, CDR2 YNFKEQ. V was cut by 1 base and J by 6 bases, with 6 bases left in between. This CDR3 has 13 residues. CDR3 sequence: CASSQASPGELFF. The CDR3 DNA follows: TGTGCCAGCAGCCAAGCGAGTCCCGGGGAGCTGTTTTTT.

V is TRBV11-2 and J is TRBJ2-7, with TRBD2 as a possible D gene (6 bases). Germline assignment: CDR1 SGHAT and CDR2 FQNNGV. Trimming took off 5 bases at V and 6 bases at J, with 17 bases between the two ends. This CDR3 spans 14 amino acids. CDR3 amino acids: CASSLKRAGSEQYF. The CDR3 bases are TGTGCCAGCAGCCTCAAGCGGGCCGGCAGCGAGCAGTACTTC.

V is TRBV19 and J is TRBJ2-7, with TRBD1 matching over 9 bases. CDR1 and CDR2 from the germline V gene are LNHDA and SQIVND (reference sequence). The CDR3 covers 15 residues. V lost 0 bases and J lost 2; bases outside the gene matches: 2. Here the CDR3 DNA reads TGTGCCAGTAGTATAGACGACAGGGGGACCTACGAGCAGTACTTC. Protein sequence: CASSIDDRGTYEQYF. The full variable domain, with the rest looked up from reference TRBV19 and TRBJ2-7, is DGGITQSPKYLFRKEGQNVTLSCEQNLNHDAMYWYRQDPGQGLRLIYYSQIVNDFQKGDIAEGYSVSREKKESFPLTVTSAQKNPTAFYLCASSIDDRGTYEQYFGPGTRLTVT.

The chain uses TRBV5-1 and TRBJ2-2, with D possibly matching TRBD2 (7 bases). Germline-derived CDR1 and CDR2 are SGHRS and YFSETQ. Trimming pared 2 bases from V and 6 bases from J, leaving 17 bases between. The CDR3 length is 16 residues. The CDR3 DNA reads TGCGCCAGCAGCTTAGGGGGAGGGGCCGGCGCCGGGGAGCTGTTTTTT. This sequence encodes CASSLGGGAGAGELFF. Full variable domain (remainder filled in from reference TRBV5-1 and TRBJ2-2): KAGVTQTPRYLIKTRGQQVTLSCSPISGHRSVSWYQQTPGQGLQFLFEYFSETQRNKGNFPGRFSGRQFSNSRSEMNVSTLELGDSALYLCASSLGGGAGAGELFFGEGSRLTVL.

This clone was seen once. The V and J genes are TRBV5-4 and TRBJ2-7; TRBD2 matches at 14 bases. V was pared by 2 bases and J by 3 bases, with 1 base of the junction left unmatched. The V gene's germline CDR1 is SGHNT and CDR2 YYREEE (reference sequence). The CDR3 is 15 amino acids. The chain's CDR3 is CASSFGLAGGYEQYF. In DNA, the CDR3 is TGTGCCAGCAGCTTCGGACTAGCGGGAGGCTACGAGCAGTACTTC.

This chain connects TRBV29-1 to TRBJ1-1; D call uncertain. Trimming shortened V by 4 bases and J by 1 base, and 10 bases separated the two germline ends. Per germline, CDR1 SQVTM and CDR2 ANQGSEA. This CDR3 is built from 13 residues. CDR3 coding DNA: TGCAGCGTTGTTAGAAACGCGAACACTGAAGCTTTCTTT. This encodes CSVVRNANTEAFF.

The chain uses TRBV6-5 and TRBJ2-7, with D possibly TRBD2 on 5 matching bases. Germline CDR1 and CDR2: MNHEY and SVGAGI. V was shortened by 6 bases and J by 0 bases, with 12 bases between the two germline ends. The CDR3 is made up of 14 amino acids. As DNA, the CDR3 is TGTGCCAGCAGACGTGGACTCGGCTCCTACGAGCAGTACTTC. Protein sequence: CASRRGLGSYEQYF.

This clone was observed a handful of times. The V gene is TRBV6-1, the J gene TRBJ1-3; D ambiguous. The CDR3 is 15 amino acids. Germline-derived CDR1 and CDR2 are MNHNS and SASEGT. Trimming cost V 6 bases and J 4 bases, with 16 bases left between them. The CDR3 DNA follows: TGTGCCAGCAGCTTCGAGGGCGGAAGGGGAAACACCATATATTTT. Translated, it gives CASSFEGGRGNTIYF.

The V gene is TRBV6-5, the J gene TRBJ2-1, with D tentatively TRBD1 (6 bases). The CDR3 consists of 11 residues. The V end was cut by 8 bases, the J end by 9 bases, with 11 bases between. Per germline, CDR1 MNHEY and CDR2 SVGAGI. The CDR3 spells CASLGTSEQFF. The DNA for the CDR3 is TGTGCCAGCCTCGGGACAAGTGAGCAGTTCTTC.

The V call is TRBV30, the J call TRBJ1-4; D ambiguous. The V gene's germline CDR1 is GTSNPN and CDR2 SVGIG (reference sequence). Trimming took off 2 bases at V and 8 bases at J, with 15 bases between the two ends. The length of the CDR3 is 14 residues. The DNA of the CDR3 is TGTGCCTGGAGTCCGCGGAGGATACTCGAAAAACTGTTTTTT. Translation gives CAWSPRRILEKLFF.

The rearrangement uses TRBV23-1 and TRBJ1-5; maybe TRBD1 (5 bases). TRBV23-1 falls under the ORF class, with uncertain function. The CDR3 has 15 residues. Trimming took 6 bases from V and 4 from J, leaving 16 bases between them. CDR3 residues: CASSSLQGVNQPQHF. CDR3 sequence (DNA): TGCGCCAGCAGCTCACTTCAAGGGGTGAATCAGCCCCAGCATTTT.

This rearrangement joins TRBV25-1 to TRBJ2-5; maybe TRBD1 (5 bases). Trimming cost V 1 base and J 5 bases, with 14 bases left between them. CDR1 and CDR2 (germline): MGHDK, SYGVNS. CDR3 length equals 15 residues. The CDR3: CASSELGRGVETQYF. CDR3 bases: TGTGCCAGCAGTGAATTGGGAAGGGGCGTGGAGACCCAGTACTTC.

The chain combines TRBV9 with TRBJ2-1; D is possibly TRBD1 (5 bases). V dropped 0 bases and J dropped 9 bases, with 13 bases sitting between them. This CDR3 is 14 amino acids long. CDR1 SGDLS and CDR2 YYNGEE come from the germline V gene. Here the CDR3 DNA reads TGTGCCAGCAGCGTAGCTCAGGCAGGGCGTGAGCAGTTCTTC. Its translation: CASSVAQAGREQFF.

This clone was seen once. V usage is TRBV19 and J usage is TRBJ1-5, with TRBD1 as a possible D gene (5 bases). This CDR3 contains 18 residues. Between the trimmed V and J ends, which lost 3 bases and 0 bases, there was a span of 18 bases. Germline V gene lookup returns CDR1 LNHDA and CDR2 SQIVND (reference sequence). The CDR3 DNA is TGTGCCAGTAGTATTTTTAGGACATTTACTCATAGCAATCAGCCCCAGCATTTT. This translates into CASSIFRTFTHSNQPQHF. Variable domain in full (rest from reference TRBV19 and TRBJ1-5): DGGITQSPKYLFRKEGQNVTLSCEQNLNHDAMYWYRQDPGQGLRLIYYSQIVNDFQKGDIAEGYSVSREKKESFPLTVTSAQKNPTAFYLCASSIFRTFTHSNQPQHFGDGTRLSIL.

The rearrangement joins TRBV27 to TRBJ2-1; 7 bases are a match to TRBD1. This CDR3 region has 15 residues. Germline V gene sequence: CDR1 MNHEY, CDR2 SMNVEV (reference sequence). With V trimmed by 3 bases and J by 8 bases, 10 bases remained unmatched. In DNA form, the CDR3 reads TGTGCCAGCAGTTTCGAGGACAGGATTCCGTATGAGCAGTTCTTC. Amino acids: CASSFEDRIPYEQFF.

The chain carries TRBV2 and TRBJ2-7; 7 positions match TRBD1. J gave up 3 bases and V 4 bases, and 9 bases lay outside the gene matches. The germline V gene encodes CDR1 SNHLY and CDR2 FYNNEI. The CDR3 totals 15 residues. This CDR3 is CASSGRDSTFYEQYF. Written as DNA, the CDR3 is TGTGCCAGCAGTGGACGGGACAGCACCTTCTACGAGCAGTACTTC.

J is TRBJ2-6 and V is TRBV19; 9 bases align to TRBD1. This CDR3 is 19 amino acids long. The junction had 11 bases not matched to a gene; V was cut back by 1 base and J by 4 bases. Germline V gives CDR1 LNHDA, CDR2 SQIVND (reference sequence). This CDR3 reads CASSIGVGTGWAGANVLTF. In DNA, the CDR3 is TGTGCCAGTAGTATAGGGGTTGGGACAGGGTGGGCCGGGGCCAACGTCCTGACTTTC.

The CDR3 DNA sequence: TGTGCCAGCAGTGCCAGGGTATCGGGTGGCTACACCTTC. This gives the protein CASSARVSGGYTF. The chain couples TRBV6-1 to TRBJ1-2, with D possibly being TRBD1 (5 bases). The CDR3 is made up of 13 amino acids. Germline CDR1 MNHNS, CDR2 SASEGT. The germline V and J ends were trimmed by 4 bases and 7 bases, with 13 bases remaining between them.

This chain uses TRBV10-3 with TRBJ2-2; 7 bases agree with TRBD2. Germline CDR1 reads ENHRY; CDR2 reads SYGVKD. CDR3 size: 15 residues. J was trimmed by 3 bases and V by 2 bases; bases with no gene match: 3. The CDR3 is CAISEQAGDTGELFF. The CDR3, as DNA: TGTGCCATCAGTGAGCAGGCGGGAGACACCGGGGAGCTGTTTTTT.

This chain joins TRBV29-1 and TRBJ1-1, with D possibly TRBD1 on 5 matching bases. CDR1 and CDR2 from the germline V gene are SQVTM and ANQGSEA. The CDR3 extends over 13 amino acids. V lost 4 bases and J 6 bases, leaving 15 bases between the germline ends. CDR3 sequence: CSVGGGGSPEAFF. The CDR3, as DNA: TGCAGCGTTGGGGGGGGAGGGAGTCCTGAAGCTTTCTTT.

The J gene is TRBJ1-2, the V gene TRBV6-4; D possibly corresponds to TRBD1 (5 bases). The CDR3 runs to 15 residues. Germline values: CDR1 MRHNA, CDR2 SNTAGT. The V end lost 6 bases, the J end lost 5 bases, and 19 bases lay between the germline ends. For the CDR3, the DNA is TGTGCCAGCAGCCCCTCTGGGCAGGGTGGATATGGCTACACCTTC. Its translation is CASSPSGQGGYGYTF.

The genes are TRBV7-9 and TRBJ2-1, with TRBD2 matching 9 bases. This CDR3 comprises 17 residues. J gave up 10 bases and V 4 bases, and 17 bases lay outside the gene matches. Germline CDR1 and CDR2: SEHNR and FQNEAQ (reference sequence). CDR3: CASSSITWAGGGREQFF. The CDR3 DNA sequence: TGTGCCAGCAGCTCCATCACTTGGGCGGGAGGGGGTAGGGAGCAGTTCTTC.

The rearrangement joins TRBV6-1 to TRBJ2-1; TRBD1 agrees at 8 bases. Germline V gene sequence: CDR1 MNHNS, CDR2 SASEGT. This CDR3 is built from 16 residues. V was clipped by 3 bases and J by 6 bases; unmatched bases: 10. The CDR3 DNA reads TGTGCCAGCAGTGACCTAGTCTATGACAGGGGCAATGAGCAGTTCTTC. This translates into CASSDLVYDRGNEQFF.

The rearrangement joins TRBV6-5 to TRBJ2-5; TRBD1 matches at 7 bases. This CDR3 is 14 amino acids long. V was clipped by 7 bases and J by 4 bases; unmatched bases: 9. Germline V gene data show CDR1 as MNHEY and CDR2 as SVGAGI. As DNA, the CDR3 is TGTGCCAGCACCCCCTACAGGGGCGGAGAGACCCAGTACTTC. It translates to CASTPYRGGETQYF.